Sequencing of this TCR beta chain was carried out in a study of cytotoxic CD8 clonotypes in ibrutinib-treated CLL. The germline V gene has CDR1 SGHVS and CDR2 FNYEAQ. The CDR3 is made up of 15 amino acids. Germline trimming cut 4 bases from V and 10 bases from J; bases unmatched to any gene: 11. Method: immunoSEQ multiplex PCR; TCRdb's copy keeps in-frame clones and lacks some. Of about 120,000 clones listed, 80% to 90% are singletons. V gene TRBV7-6 combines with J gene TRBJ2-1; 9 nucleotides line up with TRBD2. This sequence was found in a human donor with chronic lymphocytic leukemia. The source was PBMCs, collected after 24 months of ibrutinib treatment. The CDR3 DNA reads TGTGCCAGCAGCTCCTCCCGCGGGAGGGCCGGGGAGCAGTTCTTC. This translates into CASSSSRGRAGEQFF.